This T cell receptor beta chain was retrieved from a study of human T cells and chemical hapten exposure. The study used a library that attached unique molecular identifiers to individual cDNA molecules. TCRdb redid the calling of the RACE reads with MiXCR, one entry per CDR3 protein. Among about 120,000 distinct CDR3 sequences, about 10% were seen once, and the ten largest hold more than 2%. Germline CDR1 is SGHDT and CDR2 is YYEEEE. V lost 0 bases to trimming and J lost 4 bases; unmatched junction nucleotides: 1. The CDR3 extends over 14 amino acids. Time point noted: patch test 3, about 24 weeks after DPC sensitization. The treatment denotes: therapeutic diphenylcyclopropenone sensitization with weekly scalp DPC. Investigators collected blood before applying each patch test. This clonotype was found many times.

The specimen comprised whole blood, sampled in connection with sensitization to the hapten diphenylcyclopropenone (DPC). This TCR came from a woman aged 50 to 65 with alopecia areata. Some clones in this sample may be carry-over from other donors' samples. The chain has TRBV5-6 and TRBJ2-3, with TRBD2 identical over 8 bases. The DNA for the CDR3 is TGTGCCAGCAGCTTGGGACTAGCGCCAGATACGCAGTATTTT. Translated: CASSLGLAPDTQYF.